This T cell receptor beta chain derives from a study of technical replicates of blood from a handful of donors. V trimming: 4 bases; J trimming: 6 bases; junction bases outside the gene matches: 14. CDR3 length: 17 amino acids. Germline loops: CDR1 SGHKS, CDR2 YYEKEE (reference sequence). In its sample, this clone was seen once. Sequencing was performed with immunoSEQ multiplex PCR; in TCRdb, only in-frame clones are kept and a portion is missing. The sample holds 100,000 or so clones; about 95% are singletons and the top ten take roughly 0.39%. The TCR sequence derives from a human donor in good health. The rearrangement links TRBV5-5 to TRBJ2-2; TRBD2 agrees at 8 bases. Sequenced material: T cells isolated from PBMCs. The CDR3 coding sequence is TGTGCCAGCAGCCTACTGGAGTGGAGGGGACTAGCCGGGGAGCTGTTTTTT. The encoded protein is CASSLLEWRGLAGELFF.